The 27 T cell receptor beta chains below come from one sample, sequenced in a study of cytomegalovirus exposure and HLA in healthy donors. With 60 Vbeta and 13 Jbeta primers, the PCR was carried out. Assay used: immunoSEQ multiplex PCR; TCRdb lists only in-frame clones, some missing. Of roughly 55,000 clones listed, 77% were seen once; the top ten hold approximately 2.4%. Sequencing was performed on PBMCs. The receptors originated from a female donor in good health and CMV-seronegative.

This clone turned up a few times. The V gene is TRBV10-2, the J gene TRBJ2-7, with 8 bases fitting TRBD1. V dropped 7 bases and J dropped 11; count of bases not matched to a gene: 7. CDR1 and CDR2 (germline): WSHSY, SAAADI. This CDR3 contains 11 residues. The CDR3 region is CASTTGAEEYF. In nucleotides, the CDR3 is TGCGCCAGCACGACAGGGGCGGAGGAGTACTTC.

The rearrangement links TRBV4-2 to TRBJ1-5, with 8 bases fitting TRBD1. The CDR3 consists of 15 residues. V trimming: 3 bases; J trimming: 7 bases; junction bases outside the gene matches: 8. Germline assignment: CDR1 LGHNA and CDR2 YNFKEQ. Here the CDR3 DNA reads TGTGCCAGCAGCCAGGAAAATCAGGGGGCACAGCCCCAGCATTTT. Residues: CASSQENQGAQPQHF.

This chain uses TRBV5-1 with TRBJ1-2; the D is unclear. The CDR3 covers 15 residues. CDR1 is SGHRS and CDR2 is YFSETQ in the germline V gene. V was clipped by 4 bases and J by 7 bases, with 20 bases between them. The CDR3 spells CASSTNSGSPLGYTF. CDR3 DNA sequence: TGCGCCAGCAGCACCAACTCCGGGTCCCCCCTTGGCTACACCTTC.

The rearrangement joins TRBV4-1 to TRBJ2-7, with 9 bases aligning to TRBD2. Losses at the gene ends were 3 bases for V and 1 base for J; bases not matched to a gene: 7. Germline loops: CDR1 MGHRA, CDR2 YSYEKL. This CDR3 is built from 16 residues. The CDR3 reads CASSHEGTSKSYEQYF. CDR3 coding DNA: TGCGCCAGCAGCCATGAAGGGACTAGCAAATCCTACGAGCAGTACTTC.

The chain uses TRBV25-1 and TRBJ2-7; D is unclear. CDR3 length: 12 residues. V lost 1 base and J lost 3, with 4 bases in between. Germline values: CDR1 MGHDK, CDR2 SYGVNS. The CDR3 bases are TGTGCCAGCAGTGAATTTCACTACGAGCAGTACTTC. Its protein is CASSEFHYEQYF.

The chain is built from TRBV9 and TRBJ2-5; D may be TRBD2 (5 bases). The CDR3 consists of 11 residues. Germline CDR1 SGDLS, CDR2 YYNGEE. V was cut by 3 bases and J by 8 bases, with 8 bases left in between. Written as DNA, the CDR3 is TGTGCCAGCAGCGGATCGGGAACCCAGTACTTC. It encodes CASSGSGTQYF.

The chain recombines TRBV7-8 with TRBJ1-2, with 9 bases aligning to TRBD1. This CDR3 is built from 15 residues. V lost 0 bases, J lost 4 bases, and 3 bases stayed unmatched. Per germline, CDR1 SGHVS and CDR2 FQNEAQ. The CDR3 here is CASSLAGTGIYGYTF. Here the CDR3 DNA reads TGTGCCAGCAGCTTAGCCGGGACAGGGATCTATGGCTACACCTTC.

V is TRBV7-3 and J is TRBJ2-3; 10 bases align to TRBD1. V dropped 4 bases and J dropped 2; count of bases not matched to a gene: 9. In germline, CDR1 is SGHTA, CDR2 FQGTGA. The CDR3 spans 17 residues. DNA for the CDR3: TGTGCCAGCAGCTCCAGAGGGACAGGGGCGACCACAGATACGCAGTATTTT. This gives the protein CASSSRGTGATTDTQYF.

This sequence joins TRBV9 and TRBJ1-4; 10 bases map to TRBD1. V lost 3 bases and J lost 5; bases outside the gene matches: 1. The CDR3 loop spans 14 amino acids. Germline V gene sequence: CDR1 SGDLS, CDR2 YYNGEE. CDR3 in DNA: TGTGCCAGCAGCGGACAGGGGGCAAATGAAAAACTGTTTTTT. Amino acids: CASSGQGANEKLFF.

The rearrangement links TRBV7-2 to TRBJ2-1; 10 bases map to TRBD2. The CDR3 runs to 15 residues. The junction had 8 bases not matched to a gene; V was cut back by 5 bases and J by 7 bases. Germline V gene sequence: CDR1 SGHTA, CDR2 FQGNSA. This CDR3 is CASSQAGGPSNEQFF. In DNA form, the CDR3 reads TGTGCCAGCAGCCAAGCGGGGGGGCCCTCTAATGAGCAGTTCTTC. The variable domain in full, completed from reference TRBV7-2 and TRBJ2-1, reads GAGVSQSPSNKVTEKGKDVELRCDPISGHTALYWYRQSLGQGLEFLIYFQGNSAPDKSGLPSDRFSAERTGGSVSTLTIQRTQQEDSAVYLCASSQAGGPSNEQFFGPGTRLTVL.

J is TRBJ2-5 and V is TRBV7-8, with TRBD2 matching over 9 bases. CDR1 is SGHVS and CDR2 is FQNEAQ in the germline V gene. CDR3 size: 15 residues. The junction had 12 bases not matched to a gene; V was cut back by 6 bases and J by 7 bases. For the CDR3, the DNA is TGTGCCAGCAGTTTTAGCGGGAGTCCGGATAGGACCCAGTACTTC. Its protein product is CASSFSGSPDRTQYF.

The chain couples TRBV6-1 to TRBJ2-3; perhaps TRBD2 as D (6 bases). CDR3 length: 16 amino acids. Germline CDR1 and CDR2: MNHNS and SASEGT. The V end was cut by 3 bases, the J end by 1 base, with 14 bases between. CDR3 coding DNA: TGTGCCAGCAGTGACTTGGAGGGGTGGGGCACAGATACGCAGTATTTT. Its protein product is CASSDLEGWGTDTQYF.

This rearrangement joins TRBV20-1 to TRBJ1-5, with D perhaps matching TRBD1 (5 bases). Trimming cost V 8 bases and J 7 bases, with 12 bases left between them. The CDR3 covers 11 residues. Germline loops: CDR1 DFQATT, CDR2 SNEGSKA (reference sequence). Written as DNA, the CDR3 is TGCAGTTTCGGGGGGAACCAGCCCCAGCATTTT. It specifies CSFGGNQPQHF.

The chain couples TRBV28 to TRBJ2-7; TRBD1 matches at 9 bases. Germline-derived CDR1 and CDR2 are MDHEN and SYDVKM. V lost 4 bases to trimming and J lost 4 bases; unmatched junction nucleotides: 5. This CDR3 has 14 residues. CDR3 in DNA: TGTGCCAGCAGTTCGACAGGGGGGTTATACGAGCAGTACTTC. Residues: CASSSTGGLYEQYF.

V usage is TRBV6-6 and J usage is TRBJ2-7; 7 nucleotides line up with TRBD1. The V gene end was trimmed by 6 bases and the J gene end by 3 bases; junction bases not matched to a gene: 8. The CDR3 is 14 residues long. CDR1 and CDR2 from the germline V gene are MNHNY and SVGAGI (reference sequence). CDR3 sequence: CASSLGQKGYEQYF. CDR3 in DNA: TGTGCCAGCAGCCTGGGACAGAAAGGCTACGAGCAGTACTTC.

The V gene is TRBV19, the J gene TRBJ2-3; 7 bases agree with TRBD2. The CDR3 consists of 15 residues. The germline CDR1 and CDR2 sequences are LNHDA and SQIVND (reference sequence). The ends lost 3 bases at V and 6 bases at J; junction bases unmatched: 9. CDR3 DNA: TGTGCCAGTAGTATGAGGCCTAGCGGATCTGATACGCAGTATTTT. Translated: CASSMRPSGSDTQYF.

V usage is TRBV6-6 and J usage is TRBJ2-7; 7 bases map to TRBD1. With V trimmed by 6 bases and J by 3 bases, 8 bases remained unmatched. Looked up from germline, CDR1 is MNHNY and CDR2 is SVGAGI (reference sequence). CDR3 length equals 14 residues. The CDR3 DNA sequence: TGTGCCAGCAGCCTGGGACAGAGAGGCTACGAGCAGTACTTC. It specifies CASSLGQRGYEQYF.

This rearrangement joins TRBV28 to TRBJ2-7; D might be TRBD2 (5 bases). Germline assignment: CDR1 MDHEN and CDR2 SYDVKM. The CDR3 runs 12 residues. Trimming shortened V by 3 bases and J by 6 bases, and 9 bases separated the two germline ends. This chain's CDR3 is CASSFSGFEQYF. CDR3 bases: TGTGCCAGCAGTTTTTCGGGATTCGAGCAGTACTTC.

The chain joins TRBV25-1 to TRBJ1-1, with D possibly TRBD1 on 6 matching bases. CDR1 MGHDK and CDR2 SYGVNS come from the germline V gene. Between the trimmed V and J ends, which lost 6 bases and 3 bases, there was a span of 17 bases. This CDR3 has 15 residues. The CDR3 DNA follows: TGTGCCAGCAGCAATTACAGGGTATCGGACACTGAAGCTTTCTTT. The encoded protein is CASSNYRVSDTEAFF.

V is TRBV28 and J is TRBJ1-1, with 7 bases aligning to TRBD1. The junction had 6 bases not matched to a gene; V was cut back by 5 bases and J by 0 bases. CDR3 length: 15 amino acids. CDR1 and CDR2 from the germline V gene are MDHEN and SYDVKM. The CDR3 is CASSLQGRMNTEAFF. CDR3 coding DNA: TGTGCCAGCAGTCTACAGGGGAGGATGAACACTGAAGCTTTCTTT.

The chain recombines TRBV5-1 with TRBJ2-1, with 8 positions matching TRBD2. The length of the CDR3 is 15 residues. V lost 0 bases to trimming and J lost 7 bases; unmatched junction nucleotides: 6. From germline, CDR1 is SGHRS and CDR2 YFSETQ. The CDR3 spells CASSLGSSGNNEQFF. In DNA form, the CDR3 reads TGCGCCAGCAGCTTGGGAAGTAGCGGGAATAATGAGCAGTTCTTC.

The V and J genes are TRBV2 and TRBJ2-5; TRBD2 agrees at 8 bases. Germline V gives CDR1 SNHLY, CDR2 FYNNEI. The CDR3 covers 15 residues. After removal of 2 bases from V and 4 bases from J, the junction contained 6 bases not matched to a gene. In DNA, the CDR3 is TGTGCCAGCAGTGAATCGCCCCTAGCGGGAGAGACCCAGTACTTC. It specifies CASSESPLAGETQYF.

Concerning this clone itself: The junction differs from germline at one of its ends, possibly a read error. The chain joins TRBV7-7 to TRBJ2-1, with TRBD2 identical over 11 bases. CDR3 length: 14 residues. Germline-derived CDR1 and CDR2 are SSHAT and FNYEAQ (reference sequence). CDR3 amino acids: CASSPGLAVGEQFF. CDR3 bases: TGTGCTAGCAGCCCGGGACTAGCGGTGGGTGAGCAGTTCTTC.

V gene TRBV18 combines with J gene TRBJ1-2; 9 positions match TRBD1. CDR3 length: 17 amino acids. Germline V CDR1 and CDR2: KGHSH, LQKENI. V dropped 2 bases and J dropped 4; count of bases not matched to a gene: 11. In nucleotides, the CDR3 is TGTGCCAGCTCACCAAAAACCCTGGGACAGGGAAGCTATGGCTACACCTTC. Protein: CASSPKTLGQGSYGYTF.

The sample holds a few counts of this clone. This chain links TRBV2 with TRBJ2-7; 7 nucleotides agree with TRBD1. In germline, CDR1 is SNHLY, CDR2 FYNNEI. The CDR3 runs 13 residues. V was pared by 7 bases and J by 3 bases, with 6 bases of the junction left unmatched. The CDR3 reads CASNRDSSYEQYF. The CDR3 coding sequence is TGTGCCAGCAACCGGGACAGCAGCTACGAGCAGTACTTC.

This chain joins TRBV5-6 and TRBJ2-3; 9 bases are a match to TRBD2. Germline V CDR1 and CDR2: SGHDT, YYEEEE. This CDR3 has 15 residues. V gave up 1 base and J gave up 5 bases; unmatched junction bases: 5. The CDR3 DNA reads TGTGCCAGCAGCTTGCGGCTAGCGGGACTAGATACGCAGTATTTT. Protein: CASSLRLAGLDTQYF.

This clone was found a few times. The chain employs TRBV2 and TRBJ2-5; 7 bases align to TRBD1. The junction had 4 bases not matched to a gene; V was cut back by 4 bases and J by 5 bases. This CDR3 region has 13 residues. Germline assignment: CDR1 SNHLY and CDR2 FYNNEI. The CDR3 coding sequence is TGTGCCAGCAGTGTCGGGACAGCTGAGACCCAGTACTTC. Protein: CASSVGTAETQYF. The full variable domain, with the rest looked up from reference TRBV2 and TRBJ2-5, is EPEVTQTPSHQVTQMGQEVILRCVPISNHLYFYWYRQILGQKVEFLVSFYNNEISEKSEIFDDQFSVERPDGSNFTLKIRSTKLEDSAMYFCASSVGTAETQYFGPGTRLLVL.